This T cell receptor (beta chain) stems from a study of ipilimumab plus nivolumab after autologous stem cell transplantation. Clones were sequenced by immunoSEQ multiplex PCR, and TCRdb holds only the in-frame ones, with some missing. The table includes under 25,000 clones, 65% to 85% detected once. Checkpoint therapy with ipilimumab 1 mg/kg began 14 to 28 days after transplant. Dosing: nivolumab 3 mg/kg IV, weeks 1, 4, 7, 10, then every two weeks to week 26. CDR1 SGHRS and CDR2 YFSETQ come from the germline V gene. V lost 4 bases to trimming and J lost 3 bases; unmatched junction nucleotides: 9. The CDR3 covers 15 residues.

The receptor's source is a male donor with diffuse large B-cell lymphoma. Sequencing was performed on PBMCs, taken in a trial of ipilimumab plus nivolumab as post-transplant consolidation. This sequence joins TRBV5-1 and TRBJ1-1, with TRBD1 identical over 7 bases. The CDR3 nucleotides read TGCGCCAGCAGCGCCGGGACAGCTCTGGACACTGAAGCTTTCTTT. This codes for CASSAGTALDTEAFF.